The 27 T cell receptor beta chains in this list originate from one sample, sequenced in a study of T cell changes during pregnancy in multiple sclerosis (dated by TCRdb to the late 2010s). Library preparation used the immunoSEQ multiplex PCR assay. Here the immuneACCESS table is served through TCRdb, limited to in-frame sequences with V and J called. Missing clones are a known gap in these copies; in checked studies unresolved V genes cover under half, and the rest lacks a known reason. Within this sample are about 52,000 clones, with around 92% of them counted one time only. The top ten hold 0.65% to 0.85% of the sample. The sequenced sample was CD4+ T cells from peripheral blood mononuclear cells, obtained in the third trimester of pregnancy. These receptors were taken from a female donor with multiple sclerosis, enrolled in a pregnancy study.

In DNA, the CDR3 is TGTGCCAGCGTACGGGGGTCCACCCAGGAGACCCAGTACTTC. Amino acids: CASVRGSTQETQYF. The V and J genes are TRBV5-5 and TRBJ2-5, with TRBD2 as a possible D gene (6 bases). Germline V CDR1 and CDR2: SGHKS, YYEKEE (reference sequence). The CDR3 loop spans 14 amino acids. V lost 7 bases, J lost 5 bases, and 18 bases lay in between.

The gene calls are TRBV18 and TRBJ1-1; 8 nucleotides agree with TRBD1. The CDR3 contains 16 residues. The germline V gene has CDR1 KGHSH and CDR2 LQKENI. The V gene end was trimmed by 3 bases and the J gene end by 4 bases; junction bases not matched to a gene: 10. CDR3 nucleotide sequence: TGTGCCAGCTCACCTCAAGGTACAGGGGGAATCACTGAAGCTTTCTTT. The encoded protein is CASSPQGTGGITEAFF.

This clone was observed a single time. V and J are TRBV18 and TRBJ1-3; D may be TRBD1 (6 bases). The V end was cut by 3 bases, the J end by 8 bases, with 17 bases between. Germline CDR1 reads KGHSH; CDR2 reads LQKENI. There are 15 residues in the CDR3. CDR3 amino acids: CASSPLAGATDTIYF. As DNA, the CDR3 is TGTGCCAGCTCACCGTTAGCAGGGGCTACGGACACCATATATTTT.

This clone showed up just once. The gene calls are TRBV19 and TRBJ2-7, with 8 bases lining up with TRBD1. This CDR3 has 14 residues. V shed 5 bases and J 3 bases; nucleotides not matched to a gene: 6. Germline V gene data show CDR1 as LNHDA and CDR2 as SQIVND (reference sequence). CDR3 sequence (DNA): TGTGCCAGTAGTGCGCAGGGGGCCCTCTACGAGCAGTACTTC. Its protein is CASSAQGALYEQYF.

This chain connects TRBV28 to TRBJ2-1, with 8 bases fitting TRBD2. The CDR3 extends over 16 amino acids. Looked up from germline, CDR1 is MDHEN and CDR2 is SYDVKM. J gave up 9 bases and V 2 bases, and 12 bases lay outside the gene matches. The CDR3 sequence is CASSLRSGGLVSEQFF. The CDR3 DNA reads as TGTGCCAGCAGTTTAAGGAGCGGGGGCTTGGTTTCTGAGCAGTTCTTC.

The rearrangement joins TRBV5-4 to TRBJ1-1, with 7 bases aligning to TRBD1. The CDR3 length is 14 residues. Germline values: CDR1 SGHNT, CDR2 YYREEE (reference sequence). J gave up 1 base and V 1 base, and 1 base lay outside the gene matches. CDR3 in amino acids: CASSLQGGNTEAFF. CDR3 bases: TGTGCCAGCAGCTTGCAGGGGGGGAACACTGAAGCTTTCTTT.

This chain joins TRBV10-3 and TRBJ2-1; D is unclear. The CDR3 has 14 amino acids. CDR1 and CDR2 (germline): ENHRY, SYGVKD. V lost 8 bases to trimming and J lost 6 bases, with 17 bases between them. CDR3 sequence: CAILSTFPVNEQFF. The CDR3 DNA sequence: TGTGCCATCCTCTCTACGTTTCCCGTCAATGAGCAGTTCTTC.

The gene calls are TRBV7-2 and TRBJ1-6, with TRBD1 as a possible D gene (6 bases). This CDR3 has 14 residues. Trimming shortened V by 6 bases and J by 7 bases, and 13 bases separated the two germline ends. In germline, CDR1 is SGHTA, CDR2 FQGNSA. The CDR3 DNA follows: TGTGCCAGCAGAGAACAGGGTTGGAATTCACCCCTCCACTTT. This sequence encodes CASREQGWNSPLHF.

The chain uses TRBV6-5 and TRBJ1-2; D perhaps matches TRBD1 (5 bases). The CDR3 length is 13 residues. Trimming removed 7 bases at V and 2 bases at J, with 11 bases between. Germline loops: CDR1 MNHEY, CDR2 SVGAGI. CDR3 coding DNA: TGTGCCAGCAAGGAGGGACCGAACTATGGCTACACCTTC. This gives the protein CASKEGPNYGYTF.

The chain uses TRBV7-2 and TRBJ1-3; the match to TRBD1 covers 7 bases. Trimming removed 1 base from V and 15 bases from J; junction bases left unmatched: 6. Germline CDR1 SGHTA, CDR2 FQGNSA. The CDR3 is 12 amino acids. CDR3 nucleotide sequence: TGTGCCAGCAGCTTAGAGCCGGGACAGCGATATTTT. Translated, it gives CASSLEPGQRYF.

The chain joins TRBV12-5 to TRBJ2-5; 8 bases are shared with TRBD1. Per germline, CDR1 LGHNT and CDR2 FRNRAP. The CDR3 is 14 amino acids. V was clipped by 6 bases and J by 5 bases; unmatched bases: 8. CDR3: CASGPPTGEETQYF. In DNA, the CDR3 is TGTGCTAGTGGCCCTCCGACAGGGGAGGAGACCCAGTACTTC.

The chain links TRBV9 to TRBJ2-3; no reliable D call. The CDR3 length is 13 residues. V lost 4 bases and J lost 3, with 9 bases in between. Germline loops: CDR1 SGDLS, CDR2 YYNGEE. CDR3 sequence: CASSRLWTDTQYF. The CDR3 DNA is TGTGCCAGCAGCAGACTTTGGACAGATACGCAGTATTTT.

This chain joins TRBV7-9 and TRBJ1-1; D not certain. CDR1 is SEHNR, CDR2 FQNEAQ, per germline (reference sequence). The ends were cut back, 2 bases at V and 4 bases at J, with 2 bases in the middle. The CDR3 has 11 residues. DNA of the CDR3: TGTGCCAGCAGCTTACTCACTGAAGCTTTCTTT. Translating gives CASSLLTEAFF. Variable domain in full (rest from reference TRBV7-9 and TRBJ1-1): DTGVSQNPRHKITKRGQNVTFRCDPISEHNRLYWYRQTLGQGPEFLTYFQNEAQLEKSRLLSDRFSAERPKGSFSTLEIQRTEQGDSAMYLCASSLLTEAFFGQGTRLTVV.

The chain has TRBV13 and TRBJ1-2; tentative D call: TRBD1 (6 bases). The CDR3 has 15 amino acids. The ends were cut back, 0 bases at V and 5 bases at J, with 13 bases in the middle. The germline V gene has CDR1 PRHDT and CDR2 FYEKMQ (reference sequence). This CDR3 is CASSLGGQFRYGYTF. The CDR3 DNA follows: TGTGCCAGCAGCTTAGGTGGACAGTTCCGGTATGGCTACACCTTC.

The genes are TRBV19 and TRBJ2-5, with D possibly matching TRBD2 (7 bases). The CDR3 covers 15 residues. The V and J ends lost 8 bases and 4 bases respectively, with 20 bases between them. CDR1 LNHDA and CDR2 SQIVND come from the germline V gene (reference sequence). CDR3 sequence (DNA): TGTGCCAGTGCCCGCGGCGGGGGCGGATCAGAGACCCAGTACTTC. This gives the protein CASARGGGGSETQYF.

This chain links TRBV5-5 with TRBJ1-4, with D perhaps matching TRBD1 (6 bases). Germline V gene sequence: CDR1 SGHKS, CDR2 YYEKEE (reference sequence). Deletions cut 6 bases from V and 6 bases from J, with 15 bases between. The CDR3 sequence is 14 residues long. The CDR3 spells CASTRRTVDEKLFF. DNA for the CDR3: TGTGCCAGCACCCGCCGGACAGTTGATGAAAAACTGTTTTTT.

CDR3 in amino acids: CASSFGQGETEAFF. The CDR3 DNA sequence: TGTGCCAGCAGCTTCGGACAGGGGGAAACTGAAGCTTTCTTT. The chain uses TRBV11-1 and TRBJ1-1; 10 positions agree with TRBD1. The CDR3 totals 14 residues. Unmatched junction bases numbered 3, after V lost 3 bases and J lost 5 bases. Germline CDR1 and CDR2: SGHAT and FQDESV (reference sequence).

The chain carries TRBV25-1 and TRBJ1-1; D is ambiguous. The CDR3 totals 15 residues. Germline V lookup: CDR1 MGHDK, CDR2 SYGVNS. V was cut by 4 bases and J by 7 bases, with 19 bases left in between. CDR3 region: CASSGMDVGRGEAFF. In nucleotides, the CDR3 is TGTGCCAGCAGTGGAATGGATGTTGGTCGCGGTGAAGCTTTCTTT.

This clone has only a few counts. This chain links TRBV5-5 with TRBJ2-7, with a weak D call TRBD1 (5 bases). The V gene lost 2 bases and the J gene lost 1 base, with 13 bases spanning the gap. CDR3 length: 15 amino acids. Germline values: CDR1 SGHKS, CDR2 YYEKEE (reference sequence). CDR3 loop: CASSFSRVSSYEQYF. CDR3 DNA: TGTGCCAGCAGCTTTTCCAGGGTCTCTTCCTACGAGCAGTACTTC.

The chain uses TRBV4-2 and TRBJ1-5, with TRBD1 as a possible D gene (5 bases). This CDR3 region has 16 residues. V shed 0 bases and J shed 0 bases, with 9 bases lying between them. Germline-derived CDR1 and CDR2 are LGHNA and YNFKEQ. The chain's CDR3 is CASSQDAGYSNQPQHF. CDR3 nucleotides: TGTGCCAGCAGCCAAGATGCAGGGTATAGCAATCAGCCCCAGCATTTT.

The chain is built from TRBV6-4 and TRBJ2-1; 12 bases are shared with TRBD2. The CDR3 loop spans 16 amino acids. Unmatched junction bases numbered 6, after V lost 5 bases and J lost 4 bases. Germline-derived CDR1 and CDR2 are MRHNA and SNTAGT. This CDR3 is CASSPTSGGLYNEQFF. DNA of the CDR3: TGTGCCAGCAGTCCTACTAGCGGGGGGTTGTACAATGAGCAGTTCTTC.

This chain joins TRBV27 and TRBJ2-1; 10 bases fit TRBD2. The V segment lost 3 bases and the J segment 10 bases; nucleotides outside the gene matches: 12. This CDR3 region has 16 residues. Germline values: CDR1 MNHEY, CDR2 SMNVEV (reference sequence). The CDR3, as DNA: TGTGCCAGCAGTTTGTGGAGCGGGGGGGCGGGCGGGGAGCAGTTCTTC. Residues: CASSLWSGGAGGEQFF.

The V gene is TRBV7-6, the J gene TRBJ1-2; D gene unclear. The germline V gene encodes CDR1 SGHVS and CDR2 FNYEAQ. V lost 5 bases, J lost 0 bases, and 13 bases lay in between. The CDR3 loop spans 15 amino acids. The CDR3 spells CASSLLRGANYGYTF. DNA of the CDR3: TGTGCCAGCAGCCTGCTTCGGGGAGCTAACTATGGCTACACCTTC.

The chain employs TRBV7-2 and TRBJ2-7; 9 bases align to TRBD2. The junction had 7 bases not matched to a gene; V was cut back by 1 base and J by 6 bases. Germline V gives CDR1 SGHTA, CDR2 FQGNSA. The CDR3 covers 15 residues. The CDR3 loop reads CASSLGRGGRIEQYF. CDR3 coding DNA: TGTGCCAGCAGCTTAGGGCGGGGGGGCCGTATCGAGCAGTACTTC.

The rearrangement uses TRBV20-1 and TRBJ1-2, with no clear D. This CDR3 has 11 amino acids. Deletions cut 5 bases from V and 4 bases from J, with 8 bases between. The V gene's germline CDR1 is DFQATT and CDR2 SNEGSKA (reference sequence). The CDR3: CSALAGYGYTF. CDR3 bases: TGCAGTGCTCTAGCGGGCTATGGCTACACCTTC.

The J gene is TRBJ1-4, the V gene TRBV9; 9 nucleotides align to TRBD1. The CDR3 extends over 15 amino acids. Germline CDR1 and CDR2: SGDLS and YYNGEE. With 3 bases clipped from V and 7 bases from J, the junction kept 7 bases outside the gene matches. CDR3 bases: TGTGCCAGCAGCGGGCTTACAGGGGGCGGTGAAAAACTGTTTTTT. Protein: CASSGLTGGGEKLFF.

The chain joins TRBV28 to TRBJ1-2; no firm D call. V lost 2 bases and J lost 4, with 8 bases in between. The CDR3 consists of 13 residues. Germline V gene sequence: CDR1 MDHEN, CDR2 SYDVKM. Here the CDR3 DNA reads TGTGCCAGCAGTTTACCGGGAGGCTATGGCTACACCTTC. Its translation: CASSLPGGYGYTF.